This T cell receptor (beta chain) originates from a study of T cell repertoires in cytomegalovirus infection. Across the study: Recently identified HLA-C-restricted CMV epitopes and well-studied HLA-B-restricted CMV epitopes were used by the study. A matching HLA type, together with CMV infection, was signaled by public TCR beta signatures.

Using its own MiXCR run on the reads, TCRdb lists one record per CDR3 protein. This table has 570,000 or so distinct CDR3 sequences, 40% appearing once. Whole-study results and caveats: Dominant in the ex vivo response were TCR beta clonotypes restricted by HLA-C and specific for CMV. Cumulative frequency of public TCR beta families picked out carriers of CMV plus the relevant HLA.

The CDR3 has 15 amino acids. Germline values: CDR1 MGHRA, CDR2 YSYEKL. V was clipped by 4 bases and J by 4 bases; unmatched bases: 7. Comment on this clonotype: Its antigen is as yet unknown.

This clonotype originated in a human donor in good health (CMV status not recorded). Some clones in this sample may be carry-over from other donors' samples. The source material was cultured PBMCs, sampled from culture after CMV antigen stimulation. The V call is TRBV4-1, the J call TRBJ2-1; 7 bases line up with TRBD2. The CDR3 spells CASSPRGDPYNEQFF. The CDR3, as DNA: TGCGCCAGCAGCCCCCGGGGGGATCCTTACAATGAGCAGTTCTTC.